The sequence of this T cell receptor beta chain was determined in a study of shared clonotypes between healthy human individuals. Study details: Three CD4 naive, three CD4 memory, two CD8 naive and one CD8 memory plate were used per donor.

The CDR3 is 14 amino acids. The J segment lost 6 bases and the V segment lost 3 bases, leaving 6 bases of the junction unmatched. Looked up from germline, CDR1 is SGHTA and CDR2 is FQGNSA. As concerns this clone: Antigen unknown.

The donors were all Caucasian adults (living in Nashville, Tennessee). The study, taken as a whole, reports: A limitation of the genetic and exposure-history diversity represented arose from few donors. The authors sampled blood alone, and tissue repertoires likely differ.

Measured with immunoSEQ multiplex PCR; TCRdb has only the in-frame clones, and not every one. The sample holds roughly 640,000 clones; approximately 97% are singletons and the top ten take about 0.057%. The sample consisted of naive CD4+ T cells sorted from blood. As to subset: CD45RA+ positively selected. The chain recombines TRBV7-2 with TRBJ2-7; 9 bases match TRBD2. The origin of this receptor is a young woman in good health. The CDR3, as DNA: TGTGCCAGCAGCTTTTTAGCGGGAGAAGTCGAGCAGTACTTC. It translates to CASSFLAGEVEQYF.